These 4 T cell receptor beta chains were sequenced from one sample in a study of blood T cell repertoires in COVID-19. Generated by immunoSEQ multiplex PCR, the TCRdb table keeps only in-frame clones and is missing some. The repertoire holds a few hundred thousand clones, with about 80% as singletons. Sequencing input: peripheral blood. These receptors all stem from a human donor with acute or convalescent COVID-19. The donor label of this sample is uncertain.

V usage is TRBV2 and J usage is TRBJ2-7; 8 bases align to TRBD2. The ends lost 4 bases at V and 1 base at J; junction bases unmatched: 6. CDR1 SNHLY and CDR2 FYNNEI come from the germline V gene. CDR3 size: 15 residues. The CDR3 region is CASSAFGGASYEQYF. The CDR3 DNA sequence: TGTGCCAGCAGTGCCTTCGGGGGGGCGTCCTACGAGCAGTACTTC.

The chain recombines TRBV5-8 with TRBJ2-4, with a possible D match to TRBD2 (6 bases). V was shortened by 6 bases and J by 2 bases, with 12 bases between the two germline ends. The CDR3 consists of 14 residues. Germline V gene sequence: CDR1 SGHTS, CDR2 YDEGEE. This CDR3 reads CASTLGGTKNIQYF. The CDR3 nucleotides read TGTGCCAGCACCCTGGGGGGAACCAAAAACATTCAGTACTTC.

The gene calls are TRBV4-1 and TRBJ1-4; 9 nucleotides align to TRBD1. The CDR3 has 16 amino acids. V gave up 2 bases and J gave up 8 bases; unmatched junction bases: 9. Germline CDR1 reads MGHRA; CDR2 reads YSYEKL. CDR3 loop: CASSQLAGTGWEKLFF. CDR3 in DNA: TGCGCCAGCAGCCAATTGGCCGGGACAGGGTGGGAAAAACTGTTTTTT.

In its sample, this clone was seen once. The chain recombines TRBV19 with TRBJ1-1; 12 bases agree with TRBD1. Germline-derived CDR1 and CDR2 are LNHDA and SQIVND (reference sequence). V shed 6 bases and J 4 bases; nucleotides not matched to a gene: 6. The CDR3 runs 15 residues. The CDR3 spells CASRRDRGLSTEAFF. CDR3 bases: TGTGCCAGTAGGCGGGACAGGGGGCTGAGCACTGAAGCTTTCTTT.